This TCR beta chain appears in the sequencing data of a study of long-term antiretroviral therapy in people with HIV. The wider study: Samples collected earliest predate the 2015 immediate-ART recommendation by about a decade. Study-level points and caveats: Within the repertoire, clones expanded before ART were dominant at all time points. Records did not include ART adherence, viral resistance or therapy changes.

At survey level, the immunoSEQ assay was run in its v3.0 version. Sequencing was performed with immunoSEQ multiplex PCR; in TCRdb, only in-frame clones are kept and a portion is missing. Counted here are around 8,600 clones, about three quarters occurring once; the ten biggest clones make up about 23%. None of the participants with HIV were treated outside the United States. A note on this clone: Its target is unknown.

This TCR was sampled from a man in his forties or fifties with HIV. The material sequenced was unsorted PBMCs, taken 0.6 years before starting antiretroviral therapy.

CDR3 coding DNA: TGTGCCAGCACCTTCGGGGGAATTAATTCACCCCTCCACTTT. Its translation is CASTFGGINSPLHF. The rearrangement uses TRBV6-5 and TRBJ1-6; D perhaps matches TRBD1 (5 bases). Germline CDR1 reads MNHEY; CDR2 reads SVGAGI. The CDR3 spans 14 residues. The V end was cut by 7 bases, the J end by 6 bases, with 13 bases between.